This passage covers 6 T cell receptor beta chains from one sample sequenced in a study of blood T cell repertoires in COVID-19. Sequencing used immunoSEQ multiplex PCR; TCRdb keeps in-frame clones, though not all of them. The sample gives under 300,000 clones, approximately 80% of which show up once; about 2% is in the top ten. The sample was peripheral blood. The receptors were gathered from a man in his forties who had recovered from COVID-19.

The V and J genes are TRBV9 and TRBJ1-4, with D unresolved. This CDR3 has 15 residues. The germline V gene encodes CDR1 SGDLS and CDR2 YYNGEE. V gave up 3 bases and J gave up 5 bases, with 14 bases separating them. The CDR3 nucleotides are TGTGCCAGCAGCGCACTTCCTAATACGAATGAAAAACTGTTTTTT. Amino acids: CASSALPNTNEKLFF.

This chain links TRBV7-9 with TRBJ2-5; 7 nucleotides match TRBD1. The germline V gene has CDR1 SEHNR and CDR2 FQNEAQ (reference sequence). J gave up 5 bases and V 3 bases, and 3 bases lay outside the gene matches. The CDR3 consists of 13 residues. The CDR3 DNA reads TGTGCCAGCAGCTTCAGCAGGGGGGAGACCCAGTACTTC. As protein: CASSFSRGETQYF.

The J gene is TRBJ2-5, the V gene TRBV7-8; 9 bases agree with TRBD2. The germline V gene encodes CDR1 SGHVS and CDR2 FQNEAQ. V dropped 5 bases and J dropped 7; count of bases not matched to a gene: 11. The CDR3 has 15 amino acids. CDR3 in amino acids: CASSPRPSGTPTQYF. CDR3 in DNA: TGTGCCAGCAGCCCGCGACCTAGCGGGACCCCGACCCAGTACTTC.

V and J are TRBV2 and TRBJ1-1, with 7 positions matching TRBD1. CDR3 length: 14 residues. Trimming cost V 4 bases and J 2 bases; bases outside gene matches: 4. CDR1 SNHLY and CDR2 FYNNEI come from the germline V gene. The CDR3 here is CASSVDRSNTEAFF. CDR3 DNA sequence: TGTGCCAGCAGTGTGGACAGGAGTAACACTGAAGCTTTCTTT. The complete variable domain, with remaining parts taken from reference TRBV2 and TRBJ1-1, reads EPEVTQTPSHQVTQMGQEVILRCVPISNHLYFYWYRQILGQKVEFLVSFYNNEISEKSEIFDDQFSVERPDGSNFTLKIRSTKLEDSAMYFCASSVDRSNTEAFFGQGTRLTVV.

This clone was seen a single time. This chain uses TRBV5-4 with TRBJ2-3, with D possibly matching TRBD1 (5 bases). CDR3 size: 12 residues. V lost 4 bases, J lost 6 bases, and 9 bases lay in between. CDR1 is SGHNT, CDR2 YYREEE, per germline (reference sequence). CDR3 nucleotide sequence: TGTGCCAGCAGCCGAGACAGCGATACGCAGTATTTT. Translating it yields CASSRDSDTQYF.

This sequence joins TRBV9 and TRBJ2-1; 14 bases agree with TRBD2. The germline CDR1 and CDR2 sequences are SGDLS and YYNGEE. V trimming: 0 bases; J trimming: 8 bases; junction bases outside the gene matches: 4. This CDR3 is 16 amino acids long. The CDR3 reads CASSVGTSGRWDEQFF. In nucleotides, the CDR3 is TGTGCCAGCAGCGTAGGGACTAGCGGGAGGTGGGATGAGCAGTTCTTC.